A single TCR beta chain is shown here with its context. Its antigen has not been determined. No clone much larger than this one lies a single base away; base qualities are absent. The sample originates from a study of T cell responses to AZD1222 COVID-19 vaccine (dated by TCRdb to about 2021). About the full investigation: TCR sequencing was performed for about 240 trial participants, of whom around 200 were given two doses of AZD1222 and approximately 25 were given two doses of MenACWY control vaccine. Trial participants were enrolled by age into 18-55, 56-69 and 70-plus year subgroups, with about 150, 27 and 61 TCR-sequenced participants respectively.

The CDR3 regions of human TCRbeta chains were analyzed by immunosequencing. The original methods were these. Repertoire TCRs were matched against a reference library of SARS-CoV-2-specific TCRs generated with the MIRA antigen-specificity platform. Breadth was defined as the fraction of unique TCRs that were SARS-CoV-2-associated. Depth was defined as the fraction of total T cells that were SARS-CoV-2-associated. Each spike-specific TCR was assigned to its reactive spike region and to a CD4 or CD8 class using the MIRA data. Log10-transformed breadth and depth values were compared by one-way ANOVA with Sidak's multiple comparisons tests. TCRdb took this table from immuneACCESS and kept in-frame rearrangements with V and J called. Such tables lack part of the clones; where checked against another copy, unresolved V genes explain under half of the gap, and the rest is unexplained. The V and J calls and clone size were taken over from that table, and D and trimming were inferred from the DNA. This sample is represented by some 150,000 clones; about 86% of them were singletons. Around 5% of the sample comes from the top ten.

This sample's time point label indicates: about 28 days (+/-7) after the second vaccine dose. AZD1222 recipients whose second dose came at about 4 weeks and those whose second dose came at about 12 weeks were combined into one group, since spike-specific TCR depth and breadth did not differ between the two schedules. Vaccinee samples were obtained from the UK trials COV001 and COV002, which included a single-blind randomized controlled phase 2/3 trial of AZD1222 (ChAdOx1 nCoV-19) in healthy adults. For TCRbeta chain sequencing, PBMC samples from trial participants were taken at day 0 and at day 28 after the second dose. What the study reported, not specific to this receptor: Conclusions about previously exposed vaccinees are limited because only a handful of AZD1222 recipients were SARS-CoV-2 seropositive at baseline. Most participants were white British and females outnumbered males, and the authors suggested that clonal diversity may have been underestimated. Epitopes outside the regions mutated in the B.1.351 and B.1.1.7 variants were reportedly recognized by nearly half of the unique spike-specific TCRs. Because no samples from the day 14 peak response were available, repertoires could be characterized only after the peak T cell response. In the small 56-69-year group, the increase in depth fell short of significance, most likely because of low power. After two AZD1222 doses, spike-specific TCR breadth and depth were significantly higher than at day 0 and than in MenACWY recipients. Vaccine-associated CD4 TCRs spanned the whole spike protein, with dominant responses in regions 160-218 and 743-854.

The CDR3 sequence holds 16 residues, the cysteine and phenylalanine included. Only the CDR3 portion is preserved as DNA: 48 bases, with reading frame beginning at the first base. The junction shows trimming of 10 bases on V and 3 bases on J, and the gene matches do not reach 10 bases of it. For CDR1 and CDR2, the germline V gene (reference sequence) lists MNHEY and SMNVEV. The receptor was derived from an adult who received the AZD1222 COVID-19 vaccine. This material consisted of peripheral blood, taken 28 days after the second AZD1222 dose. The rearranged chain carries TRBV27 and TRBJ2-2; 11 bases in between match TRBD2. The CDR3 protein sequence reads: CATFPTSGIYTGELFF. The DNA sequence is TGTGCCACCTTCCCGACTAGCGGGATTTACACCGGGGAGCTGTTTTTT.